The subject of this entry is one T cell receptor beta chain. This record belongs to a study of CD8+ T cells in alopecia areata. Extracted RNA was reverse transcribed into cDNA, the sequencing template. Clones were sequenced by immunoSEQ multiplex PCR, and TCRdb holds only the in-frame ones, with some missing. The sample shows 150,000 or so clones, 87% of them seen only once. V lost 2 bases, J lost 8 bases, and 16 bases lay in between. This CDR3 has 15 residues. Germline CDR1 is LNHNV and CDR2 is YYDKDF (reference sequence). The input for sequencing was CD8+ T cells sorted from blood, taken at week 0. The chain uses TRBV15 and TRBJ2-1; D is perhaps TRBD1 (6 bases). This TCR came from a human donor with alopecia areata. The CDR3 reads CATSRSGTPGDEQFF. The CDR3 nucleotides are TGTGCCACCAGCAGATCCGGGACCCCAGGGGATGAGCAGTTCTTC. Together with reference TRBV15 and TRBJ2-1, the CDR3 gives the full variable domain: DAMVIQNPRYQVTQFGKPVTLSCSQTLNHNVMYWYQQKSSQAPKLLFHYYDKDFNNEADTPDNFQSRRPNTSFCFLDIRSPGLGDTAMYLCATSRSGTPGDEQFFGPGTRLTVL.